One sample yielded the 11 T cell receptor beta chains listed below, sequenced in a study of cytomegalovirus exposure and HLA in healthy donors. Profiled with immunoSEQ multiplex PCR; TCRdb holds only in-frame clones, not every one. The sample consists of roughly 60,000 clones, 90% to 95% of them appearing once. The sequenced sample consisted of PBMCs. The receptors come from a woman aged 18 to 35 in good health and CMV-seropositive.

The chain has TRBV4-3 and TRBJ1-1, with 7 nucleotides matching TRBD1. CDR1 LGHNA and CDR2 YSLEER come from the germline V gene. After removal of 3 bases from V and 6 bases from J, the junction contained 10 bases not matched to a gene. The CDR3 spans 15 residues. Here the CDR3 reads CASSQYRGARAEAFF. The DNA of the CDR3 is TGCGCCAGCAGCCAGTACAGGGGCGCTAGGGCTGAAGCTTTCTTT.

The chain is built from TRBV2 and TRBJ1-2; TRBD1 aligns across 9 bases. V lost 3 bases to trimming and J lost 5 bases; unmatched junction nucleotides: 7. CDR1 and CDR2 from the germline V gene are SNHLY and FYNNEI. The CDR3 has 15 residues. CDR3 in DNA: TGTGCCAGCAGTGATCGGGACAGGGATGATTATGGCTACACCTTC. It codes for CASSDRDRDDYGYTF. The full variable domain, its missing parts supplied by reference TRBV2 and TRBJ1-2, is EPEVTQTPSHQVTQMGQEVILRCVPISNHLYFYWYRQILGQKVEFLVSFYNNEISEKSEIFDDQFSVERPDGSNFTLKIRSTKLEDSAMYFCASSDRDRDDYGYTFGSGTRLTVV.

V usage is TRBV4-2 and J usage is TRBJ2-5; TRBD1 aligns across 10 bases. V was pared by 0 bases and J by 2 bases, with 15 bases of the junction left unmatched. The CDR3 runs to 20 residues. Germline V CDR1 and CDR2: LGHNA, YNFKEQ. CDR3 bases: TGTGCCAGCAGCCAAGATACGACATCGGGGACAGGGGTTCTACAAGAGACCCAGTACTTC. Translating gives CASSQDTTSGTGVLQETQYF.

The genes are TRBV14 and TRBJ1-1, with 8 bases that match TRBD1. The CDR3 sequence is 15 residues long. In germline, CDR1 is SGHDN, CDR2 FVKESK. The V gene end was trimmed by 1 base and the J gene end by 8 bases; junction bases not matched to a gene: 9. The CDR3 nucleotides read TGTGCCAGCAGCCAAGGACGAAAGCGGACAGGGGAAGCTTTCTTT. Translation: CASSQGRKRTGEAFF.

V is TRBV11-2 and J is TRBJ1-2, with no clear D. V was pared by 0 bases and J by 8 bases, with 10 bases between. Germline lookup yields CDR1 SGHAT and CDR2 FQNNGV. The CDR3 covers 13 residues. CDR3 residues: CASSLEAGYGYTF. As DNA, the CDR3 is TGTGCCAGCAGCTTAGAGGCGGGGTACGGCTACACCTTC.

The chain carries TRBV7-3 and TRBJ1-1; D gene unclear. Trimming took 5 bases from V and 3 from J, leaving 13 bases between them. The CDR3 runs 14 residues. CDR1 is SGHTA and CDR2 is FQGTGA in the germline V gene. In DNA, the CDR3 is TGTGCCAGCAGCACAGAGGCGAGGGACACTGAAGCTTTCTTT. Protein: CASSTEARDTEAFF.

This chain uses TRBV21-1 with TRBJ1-1; the table gives TRBD1 as D, unverified against the DNA. TRBV21-1 is noted as a pseudogene. This CDR3 is built from 16 residues. The CDR3: CASSKPPGQKNTEAFF. In DNA form, the CDR3 reads TGTGCCAGCAGCAAACCCCCGGGACAGAAGAACACTGAAGCTTTCTTT.

The chain uses TRBV9 and TRBJ2-3; 7 nucleotides align to TRBD2. CDR1 and CDR2 (germline): SGDLS, YYNGEE. The junction had 12 bases not matched to a gene; V was cut back by 2 bases and J by 6 bases. The CDR3 consists of 16 residues. CDR3 nucleotide sequence: TGTGCCAGCAGCGTTATTTCGGGGGGACCTCGGGATACGCAGTATTTT. This sequence encodes CASSVISGGPRDTQYF. Full variable domain (missing parts from reference TRBV9 and TRBJ2-3): DSGVTQTPKHLITATGQRVTLRCSPRSGDLSVYWYQQSLDQGLQFLIQYYNGEERAKGNILERFSAQQFPDLHSELNLSSLELGDSALYFCASSVISGGPRDTQYFGPGTRLTVL.

The chain has TRBV7-9 and TRBJ2-4, with TRBD2 identical over 13 bases. The CDR3 contains 16 residues. Germline values: CDR1 SEHNR, CDR2 FQNEAQ (reference sequence). V lost 5 bases and J lost 4; bases outside the gene matches: 5. This chain's CDR3 is CASSKGLAGAKNIQYF. The CDR3 DNA reads as TGTGCCAGCAGCAAAGGACTAGCGGGAGCAAAAAACATTCAGTACTTC.

V is TRBV5-4 and J is TRBJ2-7, with D possibly matching TRBD1 (6 bases). The length of the CDR3 is 14 residues. The germline gives CDR1 SGHNT, CDR2 YYREEE (reference sequence). V was cut by 4 bases and J by 3 bases, with 14 bases left in between. This CDR3 is CASSDRDTYYEQYF. The CDR3 DNA sequence: TGTGCCAGCAGCGATCGGGACACCTACTACGAGCAGTACTTC.

The chain carries TRBV13 and TRBJ1-1, with TRBD1 matching over 8 bases. J gave up 3 bases and V 1 base, and 4 bases lay outside the gene matches. Per the germline V gene, CDR1 is PRHDT and CDR2 is FYEKMQ (reference sequence). The CDR3 length is 15 residues. CDR3 sequence (DNA): TGTGCCAGCAGCTTAGTAGGACAGGGTTACACTGAAGCTTTCTTT. Its translation is CASSLVGQGYTEAFF. Full variable domain (remainder filled in from reference TRBV13 and TRBJ1-1): AAGVIQSPRHLIKEKRETATLKCYPIPRHDTVYWYQQGPGQDPQFLISFYEKMQSDKGSIPDRFSAQQFSDYHSELNMSSLELGDSALYFCASSLVGQGYTEAFFGQGTRLTVV.